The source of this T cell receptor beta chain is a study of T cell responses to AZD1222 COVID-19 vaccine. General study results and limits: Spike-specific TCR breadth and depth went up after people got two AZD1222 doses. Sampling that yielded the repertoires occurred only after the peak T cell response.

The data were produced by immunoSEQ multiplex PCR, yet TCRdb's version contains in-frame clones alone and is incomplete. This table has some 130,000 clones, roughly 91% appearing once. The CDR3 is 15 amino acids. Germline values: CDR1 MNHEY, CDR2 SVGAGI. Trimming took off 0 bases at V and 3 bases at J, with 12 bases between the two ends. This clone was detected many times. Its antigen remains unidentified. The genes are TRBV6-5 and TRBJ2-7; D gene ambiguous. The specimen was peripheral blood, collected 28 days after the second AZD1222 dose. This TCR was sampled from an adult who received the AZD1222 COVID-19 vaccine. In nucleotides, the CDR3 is TGTGCCAGCAGTTACTCTTCCGGGTCCAGCTACGAGCAGTACTTC. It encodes CASSYSSGSSYEQYF.